A selection of T cell receptor beta chains follows, all from one sample in a study of blood T cell repertoires in COVID-19. Assay used: immunoSEQ multiplex PCR; TCRdb lists only in-frame clones, some missing. This table holds about 81,000 clones, approximately 80% found once. What was sequenced was peripheral blood. The source of these receptors is a human donor in a cohort sampled during active COVID-19. The CDR3 runs from the conserved cysteine through the conserved F or W. The D gene is left open where the match is weak. Size is omitted from some rows. Given values are once, few, many or a class for expanded clones.

abundance: once; v_gene: TRBV9; j_gene: TRBJ2-2; d_gene: .; len: 13; CDR3aa: CASSAVMSGELFF; CDR3nt: TGTGCCAGCAGCGCCGTAATGTCCGGGGAGCTGTTTTTT
abundance: .; v_gene: TRBV5-5; j_gene: TRBJ1-6; d_gene: .; len: 15; CDR3aa: CASSLPGHANSPLHF; CDR3nt: TGTGCCAGCAGCCTACCGGGACATGCAAATTCACCCCTCCACTTT
abundance: .; v_gene: TRBV7-8; j_gene: TRBJ2-1; d_gene: .; len: 12; CDR3aa: CASSSRGNEQFF; CDR3nt: TGTGCCAGCAGCTCGAGAGGTAATGAGCAGTTCTTC
abundance: .; v_gene: TRBV7-6; j_gene: TRBJ1-2; d_gene: .; len: 13; CDR3aa: CASSLTANYGYTF; CDR3nt: TGTGCCAGCAGCCTGACAGCTAACTATGGCTACACCTTC
abundance: .; v_gene: TRBV6-4; j_gene: TRBJ1-4; d_gene: .; len: 15; CDR3aa: CASSGLDRPNEKLFF; CDR3nt: TGTGCCAGCAGTGGCCTCGACAGACCTAATGAAAAACTGTTTTTT
abundance: once; v_gene: TRBV2; j_gene: TRBJ1-2; d_gene: .; len: 14; CDR3aa: CASSELGANYGYTF; CDR3nt: TGTGCCAGCAGTGAATTGGGAGCTAACTATGGCTACACCTTC
abundance: .; v_gene: TRBV27; j_gene: TRBJ2-1; d_gene: TRBD1; len: 11; CDR3aa: CASSWGTDQFF; CDR3nt: TGTGCCAGCAGTTGGGGGACAGACCAGTTCTTC
abundance: .; v_gene: TRBV18; j_gene: TRBJ2-4; d_gene: .; len: 14; CDR3aa: CASSPYNSGNIQYF; CDR3nt: TGTGCCAGCTCACCATACAACAGCGGAAACATTCAGTACTTC
abundance: .; v_gene: TRBV14; j_gene: TRBJ1-1; d_gene: TRBD1; len: 18; CDR3aa: CASSQAPGQSPTATEAFF; CDR3nt: TGTGCCAGCAGCCAAGCACCGGGACAGAGTCCCACTGCCACTGAAGCTTTCTTT
abundance: .; v_gene: TRBV4-1; j_gene: TRBJ2-1; d_gene: .; len: 14; CDR3aa: CASSPSTGNNEQFF; CDR3nt: TGCGCCAGCAGCCCCTCGACAGGTAACAATGAGCAGTTCTTC
abundance: .; v_gene: TRBV11-2; j_gene: TRBJ1-2; d_gene: TRBD1; len: 15; CDR3aa: CASSLAPRGVYGYTF; CDR3nt: TGTGCCAGCAGCTTAGCTCCCAGGGGGGTGTATGGCTACACCTTC
abundance: .; v_gene: TRBV5-1; j_gene: TRBJ1-4; d_gene: .; len: 13; CDR3aa: CASSPGGSEKLFF; CDR3nt: TGCGCCAGCAGTCCGGGGGGAAGTGAAAAACTGTTTTTT
abundance: once; v_gene: TRBV7-8; j_gene: TRBJ1-2; d_gene: .; len: 15; CDR3aa: CASSSRGRGYYGYTF; CDR3nt: TGTGCCAGCAGCTCGCGAGGGCGGGGGTACTATGGCTACACCTTC
abundance: .; v_gene: TRBV9; j_gene: TRBJ2-2; d_gene: TRBD1; len: 15; CDR3aa: CASRTGQGWTGELFF; CDR3nt: TGTGCCAGCAGGACTGGACAGGGCTGGACCGGGGAGCTGTTTTTT
abundance: .; v_gene: TRBV5-4; j_gene: TRBJ2-7; d_gene: .; len: 15; CDR3aa: CASSLNSGISYEQYF; CDR3nt: TGTGCCAGCAGCCTTAATTCAGGGATCTCCTACGAGCAGTACTTC
abundance: once; v_gene: TRBV3-1/TRBV3-2; j_gene: TRBJ1-2; d_gene: TRBD1; len: 13; CDR3aa: CASSYGQGGGYTF; CDR3nt: TGTGCCAGCAGCTACGGACAGGGGGGCGGCTACACCTTC
abundance: .; v_gene: TRBV16; j_gene: TRBJ2-2; d_gene: TRBD1; len: 14; CDR3aa: CASSQQGESGELFF; CDR3nt: TGTGCCAGCAGCCAGCAGGGGGAGTCCGGGGAGCTGTTTTTT
abundance: once; v_gene: TRBV5-1; j_gene: TRBJ1-2; d_gene: TRBD1; len: 17; CDR3aa: CASSLEVVSGGGYGYTF; CDR3nt: TGCGCCAGCAGCTTGGAAGTCGTATCAGGGGGTGGCTATGGCTACACCTTC
abundance: once; v_gene: TRBV28; j_gene: TRBJ2-7; d_gene: TRBD2; len: 17; CDR3aa: CASSSPGLAGGSYEQYF; CDR3nt: TGTGCCAGCAGTTCGCCGGGACTAGCGGGGGGGTCCTACGAGCAGTACTTC
abundance: few; v_gene: TRBV10-1; j_gene: TRBJ1-3; d_gene: .; len: 16; CDR3aa: CASSLSWGDSGNTIYF; CDR3nt: TGCGCCAGCAGCTTAAGCTGGGGGGACTCTGGAAACACCATATATTTT
abundance: .; v_gene: TRBV29-1; j_gene: TRBJ2-7; d_gene: .; len: 12; CDR3aa: CSGQGLSSEQYF; CDR3nt: TGCAGCGGGCAGGGTCTATCGAGCGAGCAGTACTTC
abundance: .; v_gene: TRBV6-1; j_gene: TRBJ2-2; d_gene: .; len: 15; CDR3aa: CASSDRVGNTGELFF; CDR3nt: TGTGCCAGCAGTGACAGGGTGGGAAACACCGGGGAGCTGTTTTTT